This T cell receptor beta chain emerged from a study of T cell responses to AZD1222 COVID-19 vaccine (dated by TCRdb to the early 2020s). At the level of the whole study: AZD1222 recipients with second doses at about 4 weeks or about 12 weeks were pooled, because spike-specific TCR depth and breadth did not differ between schedules. TCR sequencing covered some 240 trial participants: 200 to 220 given two doses of AZD1222 and 26 given two doses of MenACWY control vaccine. Enrollment into the trials was organized by age into subgroups of 18-55, 56-69 and 70-plus years, and those subgroups contained roughly 140, 27 and 60 TCR-sequenced participants, respectively.

As for this clone: What antigen it recognizes has not been identified. Base qualities were left out, and no much larger clone turns up one base away.

The CDR3 regions of human TCRbeta chains were subjected to immunosequencing. For the original study's pipeline: Repertoire TCRs were matched against a reference library of SARS-CoV-2-specific TCRs generated with the MIRA antigen-specificity platform. Breadth was defined as the fraction of unique TCRs that were SARS-CoV-2-associated. Depth was defined as the fraction of total T cells that were SARS-CoV-2-associated. Each spike-specific TCR was assigned to its reactive spike region and to a CD4 or CD8 class using the MIRA data. Log10-transformed breadth and depth values were compared by one-way ANOVA with Sidak's multiple comparisons tests. TCRdb holds this immuneACCESS table with in-frame rearrangements only. Some clones are missing; in checked studies, unresolved V genes explain under half, and the rest has no known cause. V, J and clone size derive from that table, while D and trimming were established from the DNA sequence. The sample table holds approximately 170,000 clones, of which roughly 93% were seen once. Of the sample, 3% to 5% is held by the ten largest clones.

General study outcomes and caveats: Because no day 14 peak-response samples were available, repertoires were characterized only after the peak T cell response. The vaccine-associated CD4 TCRs covered the entire spike protein, and the dominant responses fell in regions 160-218 and 743-854. Participants were mostly white British, with more females than males. The authors suggested clonal diversity may have been underestimated. A significant rise in spike-specific TCR breadth and depth was observed after two AZD1222 doses relative to day 0 and relative to MenACWY recipients. The 56-69-year group was small, and its depth increase did not reach significance, likely because of low power. Conclusions about previously exposed vaccinees were limited because only 6 or 7 AZD1222 recipients were SARS-CoV-2 seropositive at baseline. Epitopes outside the regions mutated in the B.1.351 and B.1.1.7 variants were reportedly recognized by nearly half of the unique spike-specific TCRs.

The time point tag for this specimen amounts to: baseline before first vaccination. The vaccinee samples were drawn from two UK trials, COV001 and COV002, one of which was a single-blind randomized controlled phase 2/3 trial testing AZD1222 (ChAdOx1 nCoV-19) in healthy adults. For TCRbeta chain sequencing, PBMC samples from trial participants were taken at day 0 and at day 28 after the second dose. The CDR3 measures 10 amino acids from cysteine to phenylalanine. The DNA shown is the 30-base CDR3, in frame from base 1. V loses 6 bases of germline sequence and J loses 9 bases, and the interval between the two ends is 9 bases. Taken from the germline V gene, the CDR1 and CDR2 loops are SQVTM and ANQGSEA.

The material was peripheral blood, obtained on day 0 of AZD1222 vaccination. The chain employs TRBV29-1 and TRBJ2-1; there is no confident call for the D gene. The sequence came from an adult in good health. The DNA sequence is as follows: TGCAGCGTCCCCGATAGTGAGCAGTTCTTC. It translates as CSVPDSEQFF.